These 20 T cell receptor beta chains came from one sample sequenced in a study of cytomegalovirus exposure and HLA in healthy donors. The PCR used 60 Vbeta and 13 Jbeta primers. Only in-frame clones appear in the TCRdb table, and some are missing; sequencing was by immunoSEQ multiplex PCR. This table holds some 77,000 clones, 80% found once. Sequencing was performed on PBMCs. Receptors were obtained from a man aged 45 to 65 in good health and CMV-seropositive.

The chain joins TRBV5-4 to TRBJ2-1; D perhaps matches TRBD2 (5 bases). The V and J ends lost 3 bases and 0 bases respectively, with 13 bases between them. This CDR3 has 16 residues. The germline CDR1 and CDR2 sequences are SGHNT and YYREEE (reference sequence). CDR3 region: CASSYTQRSSYNEQFF. The CDR3 coding sequence is TGTGCCAGCAGCTATACCCAGCGGAGCTCCTACAATGAGCAGTTCTTC.

This clone was detected a few times. This chain uses TRBV7-9 with TRBJ2-7, with a weak D call TRBD2 (5 bases). Trimming pared 3 bases from V and 4 bases from J, leaving 7 bases between. The CDR3 extends over 12 amino acids. The germline V gene has CDR1 SEHNR and CDR2 FQNEAQ (reference sequence). The CDR3 bases are TGTGCCAGCAGCTTCGGACTGTACGAGCAGTACTTC. Translating gives CASSFGLYEQYF.

The V and J genes are TRBV10-3 and TRBJ2-1; no firm D call. CDR1 is ENHRY and CDR2 is SYGVKD in the germline V gene. V was clipped by 3 bases and J by 7 bases, with 10 bases between them. The CDR3 runs to 13 residues. CDR3 sequence (DNA): TGTGCCATCAGTGATGGTGGGCCTAATGAGCAGTTCTTC. Amino acids: CAISDGGPNEQFF.

The chain uses TRBV7-2 and TRBJ2-1, with D unresolved. Trimming stripped 5 bases from V and 5 bases from J, with 4 bases between. Germline lookup yields CDR1 SGHTA and CDR2 FQGNSA. CDR3 size: 11 residues. This CDR3 reads CASSIDNEQFF. The CDR3 nucleotides read TGTGCCAGCAGCATCGACAATGAGCAGTTCTTC.

The chain employs TRBV7-2 and TRBJ2-6; unclear D gene. Per germline, CDR1 SGHTA and CDR2 FQGNSA. CDR3 length: 16 residues. Trimming left V 3 bases short and J 1 base short, with 10 bases between. This chain's CDR3 is CASSFRPRSGANVLTF. DNA of the CDR3: TGTGCCAGCAGCTTCCGCCCCCGGTCTGGGGCCAACGTCCTGACTTTC.

V gene TRBV27 combines with J gene TRBJ2-7; possible D gene TRBD2, 6 bases. The CDR3 covers 13 residues. Deletions cut 5 bases from V and 4 bases from J, with 12 bases between. Germline CDR1 reads MNHEY; CDR2 reads SMNVEV (reference sequence). Written as DNA, the CDR3 is TGTGCCAGCAGTATAGGGACTGCATACGAGCAGTACTTC. Its translation is CASSIGTAYEQYF.

The rearrangement joins TRBV28 to TRBJ2-4; TRBD1 aligns across 8 bases. CDR3 length: 14 amino acids. Per the germline V gene, CDR1 is MDHEN and CDR2 is SYDVKM. J was trimmed by 12 bases and V by 5 bases; bases with no gene match: 12. CDR3 region: CASSTYRGKHCQYF. In DNA, the CDR3 is TGTGCCAGCAGTACTTACAGGGGGAAACATTGTCAGTACTTC.

This clone was seen a single time. This chain links TRBV19 with TRBJ2-2, with D possibly matching TRBD1 (5 bases). CDR1 LNHDA and CDR2 SQIVND come from the germline V gene (reference sequence). The CDR3 has 14 residues. The germline V and J ends were trimmed by 3 bases and 4 bases, with 9 bases remaining between them. CDR3 DNA: TGTGCCAGTAGTATCCGACAGTTCACCGGGGAGCTGTTTTTT. Translating gives CASSIRQFTGELFF.

The chain employs TRBV10-3 and TRBJ2-1, with 9 bases matching TRBD2. V lost 0 bases and J lost 2; bases outside the gene matches: 8. Germline V gene sequence: CDR1 ENHRY, CDR2 SYGVKD. This CDR3 has 18 residues. CDR3 residues: CAISESNSAGGPYNEQFF. CDR3 sequence (DNA): TGTGCCATCAGTGAGTCGAATAGCGCGGGAGGGCCCTACAATGAGCAGTTCTTC.

The chain recombines TRBV7-6 with TRBJ2-7; 10 bases fit TRBD1. Germline V CDR1 and CDR2: SGHVS, FNYEAQ. J was trimmed by 2 bases and V by 0 bases; bases with no gene match: 1. The CDR3 runs 15 residues. The CDR3 nucleotides are TGTGCCAGCAGCTTAGCCGGGACAGGGGCCTACGAGCAGTACTTC. It specifies CASSLAGTGAYEQYF.

This sequence joins TRBV5-4 and TRBJ1-1; 8 positions agree with TRBD1. J lost 7 bases, V lost 4 bases, and 6 bases had no gene match. From germline, CDR1 is SGHNT and CDR2 YYREEE (reference sequence). The CDR3 runs to 13 residues. CDR3 amino acids: CASSQGQEVEAFF. As DNA, the CDR3 is TGTGCCAGCAGCCAGGGACAGGAAGTTGAAGCTTTCTTT.

The chain couples TRBV29-1 to TRBJ1-2; tentatively, D is TRBD1 (6 bases). Trimming removed 0 bases from V and 2 bases from J, with 7 bases in between. This CDR3 contains 13 residues. Germline CDR1 is SQVTM and CDR2 is ANQGSEA. CDR3 region: CSVEEGQNYGYTF. CDR3 coding DNA: TGCAGCGTTGAAGAAGGACAGAACTATGGCTACACCTTC.

The chain employs TRBV5-1 and TRBJ2-1; 9 nucleotides agree with TRBD2. Germline values: CDR1 SGHRS, CDR2 YFSETQ. Unmatched junction bases numbered 5, after V lost 0 bases and J lost 4 bases. The CDR3 extends over 16 amino acids. The CDR3 loop reads CASSLGALAGYNEQFF. The CDR3 coding sequence is TGCGCCAGCAGCTTGGGGGCACTAGCGGGTTACAATGAGCAGTTCTTC.

This clone came up a few times. The chain is built from TRBV7-8 and TRBJ1-2; TRBD1 is a possible D gene (5 bases). Trimming cost V 5 bases and J 5 bases, with 15 bases left between them. CDR3 length: 14 amino acids. Per the germline V gene, CDR1 is SGHVS and CDR2 is FQNEAQ. The CDR3 coding sequence is TGTGCCAGCAGCCCGGAGTGGGGGGGATATGGCTACACCTTC. Its protein product is CASSPEWGGYGYTF.

This clone showed up just a few times. The V call is TRBV9, the J call TRBJ2-5; 8 nucleotides line up with TRBD2. Germline loops: CDR1 SGDLS, CDR2 YYNGEE. This CDR3 has 16 amino acids. The ends lost 0 bases at V and 4 bases at J; junction bases unmatched: 8. In DNA, the CDR3 is TGTGCCAGCAGCGTAGGGGCGGGAGGCGTACCAGAGACCCAGTACTTC. Translated: CASSVGAGGVPETQYF.

This chain links TRBV5-1 with TRBJ2-2; D perhaps matches TRBD1 (6 bases). Germline V lookup: CDR1 SGHRS, CDR2 YFSETQ. Trimming removed 4 bases from V and 5 bases from J, with 9 bases in between. This CDR3 contains 13 residues. CDR3 DNA sequence: TGCGCCAGCAGCCCACAGGGTACCGGGGAGCTGTTTTTT. Translated, it gives CASSPQGTGELFF.

The V gene is TRBV9, the J gene TRBJ1-2; D not certain. The CDR3 contains 14 residues. Germline CDR1 reads SGDLS; CDR2 reads YYNGEE. Trimming pared 7 bases from V and 2 bases from J, leaving 15 bases between. The DNA of the CDR3 is TGTGCCAGCGCGCCGGAGGTCTTCAACTATGGCTACACCTTC. Translated: CASAPEVFNYGYTF.

This clone appeared once. CDR3 in DNA: TGCAGTGCTCGACAGAACACTGAAGCTTTCTTT. Protein sequence: CSARQNTEAFF. The chain has TRBV20-1 and TRBJ1-1; D unresolved. This CDR3 region has 11 residues. Germline values: CDR1 DFQATT, CDR2 SNEGSKA (reference sequence). Trimming cost V 5 bases and J 1 base, with 5 bases left between them.

The count of this clone is one. The chain employs TRBV6-1 and TRBJ2-1, with a tentative D call TRBD2 (6 bases). V was pared by 5 bases and J by 13 bases, with 21 bases between. The germline V gene has CDR1 MNHNS and CDR2 SASEGT. The CDR3 loop spans 14 amino acids. CDR3 loop: CASSQNTGLRLQFF. For the CDR3, the DNA is TGTGCCAGCAGTCAGAACACGGGACTGCGCCTTCAGTTCTTC.

Only a few counts were recorded for this clone. The CDR3 loop reads CASSETGFNQETQYF. The CDR3 DNA follows: TGTGCCAGCAGTGAGACAGGGTTTAACCAAGAGACCCAGTACTTC. The chain joins TRBV25-1 to TRBJ2-5; 7 bases map to TRBD1. Trimming at V came to 3 bases and at J to 0 bases, leaving 4 bases not matched to a gene. The CDR3 contains 15 residues. Germline V lookup: CDR1 MGHDK, CDR2 SYGVNS.